This record covers a single TCR beta chain. What it recognizes is unknown. The assay was immunoSEQ multiplex PCR, and TCRdb's table has in-frame clones only and misses some. The repertoire holds some 390,000 clones, with around 91% as singletons. The data stem from a study of Ad26.COV2.S vaccination and SARS-CoV-2 variants. Study-wide points: After vaccination, substantial breadth of spike-specific CD8+ and CD4+ responses was reported. Across vaccine and placebo recipients, the breadth of non-spike TCRs was similar. It was vaccine recipients, not placebo recipients, who had the higher spike-specific TCR breadth.

The treatment here: roughly 18 received Ad26.COV2.S at low or high dose, single or two shots; about five received placebo; per-sample allocation not given. Sampling was done on day 63 after the first vaccine or placebo injection. The study used a vaccine consisting of an Ad26 vector that expressed Wuhan-strain SARS-CoV-2 spike. The CDR3 runs to 15 residues. The germline V and J ends were trimmed by 1 base and 3 bases, with 14 bases remaining between them. Germline assignment: CDR1 SGHRS and CDR2 YFSETQ. The chain has TRBV5-1 and TRBJ2-7; the D gene is possibly TRBD1 (6 bases). The source of this sequence is a person between 18 and 60 years old who received the Ad26.COV2.S COVID-19 vaccine or a placebo. Here the sequenced sample was peripheral blood, taken in a trial of Ad26.COV2.S vaccine versus placebo. This CDR3 is CASSLLGTNYYEQYF. The CDR3 region has the DNA TGCGCCAGCAGCTTGTTGGGGACAAATTACTACGAGCAGTACTTC.